This is a list of T cell receptor beta chains from one sample in a study of Tregs in tolerant kidney transplant recipients. Libraries were prepared by immunoSEQ multiplex PCR; TCRdb keeps only in-frame clonotypes and omits some of them. Found here are approximately 20,000 clones, about 85% of them singletons; the top ten hold around 25%. Sample: CD8+ T cells from blood (PBMCs), taken 6 months after the transplant. The receptor source for this set is a human patient who received a combined kidney and bone marrow transplant. Some T cells may originate from the graft donor. Each CDR3 is given with its conserved first and last residue. Fields, in order: V gene, J gene, CDR3 length, clone size, D gene, CDR3 DNA, CDR3 protein. D genes are given only for firm matches. A clone size is listed for some rows: how often the clone was seen (once, few, many), or a class if it is expanded.

v_call: TRBV5-6
j_call: TRBJ2-7
cdr3_length: 14
clone_size: -
d_call: TRBD2
cdr3_nt: TGTGCCAGCAGTTTGGGACTAGCGGGTGGGGAGCAGTACTTC
cdr3_aa: CASSLGLAGGEQYF

v_call: TRBV6-1
j_call: TRBJ2-7
cdr3_length: 13
clone_size: -
d_call: TRBD1
cdr3_nt: TGTGCCAGCAGCCTGACAGGGTCGAACGAGCAGTACTTC
cdr3_aa: CASSLTGSNEQYF

v_call: TRBV27
j_call: TRBJ2-5
cdr3_length: 16
clone_size: -
d_call: TRBD2
cdr3_nt: TGTGCCAGCAGTCCCCAAGTAGCGGGGGGGCAAGAGACCCAGTACTTC
cdr3_aa: CASSPQVAGGQETQYF

v_call: TRBV7-9
j_call: TRBJ2-7
cdr3_length: 15
clone_size: -
d_call: -
cdr3_nt: TGTGCCAGCAGCTCAGAATTGGACAGTATCCACGAGCAGTACTTC
cdr3_aa: CASSSELDSIHEQYF

v_call: TRBV13
j_call: TRBJ2-6
cdr3_length: 17
clone_size: -
d_call: TRBD2
cdr3_nt: TGTGCCAGCAGCTTGGGAGGGTCGTCCTCTGGGGCCAACGTCCTGACTTTC
cdr3_aa: CASSLGGSSSGANVLTF

v_call: TRBV15
j_call: TRBJ2-7
cdr3_length: 13
clone_size: -
d_call: TRBD1
cdr3_nt: TGTGCCACCAGCATACTCAGGGGGCCCGAGCAGTACTTC
cdr3_aa: CATSILRGPEQYF

v_call: TRBV10-2
j_call: TRBJ1-2
cdr3_length: 14
clone_size: -
d_call: -
cdr3_nt: TGCGCCAGCAGTGAGACAGGACCCTTCTATGGCTACACCTTC
cdr3_aa: CASSETGPFYGYTF

v_call: TRBV28
j_call: TRBJ1-2
cdr3_length: 15
clone_size: -
d_call: -
cdr3_nt: TGTGCCAGCAGTTTCCCGACAGTCACTAACTATGGCTACACCTTC
cdr3_aa: CASSFPTVTNYGYTF

v_call: TRBV27
j_call: TRBJ1-2
cdr3_length: 19
clone_size: -
d_call: -
cdr3_nt: TGTGCCAGCAGTCTTGTCCCCCCGGCCACGACAGGTGGAGGCTATGGCTACACCTTC
cdr3_aa: CASSLVPPATTGGGYGYTF

v_call: TRBV19
j_call: TRBJ2-7
cdr3_length: 13
clone_size: -
d_call: -
cdr3_nt: TGTGCCAGTAGTCTGGACAGCGCCTACGAGCAGTACTTC
cdr3_aa: CASSLDSAYEQYF

v_call: TRBV4-2
j_call: TRBJ1-6
cdr3_length: 14
clone_size: once
d_call: TRBD1
cdr3_nt: TGTGCCAGCAGCTTGGGACAGGAAAATTCACCCCTCCACTTT
cdr3_aa: CASSLGQENSPLHF

v_call: TRBV5-6
j_call: TRBJ2-1
cdr3_length: 16
clone_size: once
d_call: -
cdr3_nt: TGTGCCAGCAGCTTGGGGACAGTCCTTTATGGGAATGAGCAGTTCTTC
cdr3_aa: CASSLGTVLYGNEQFF

v_call: TRBV10-3
j_call: TRBJ2-7
cdr3_length: 17
clone_size: few
d_call: TRBD1
cdr3_nt: TGTGCCATCAGTGAGCCCGCGAAGGTGGACAGGGGAGACGAGCAGTACTTC
cdr3_aa: CAISEPAKVDRGDEQYF

v_call: TRBV9
j_call: TRBJ2-1
cdr3_length: 15
clone_size: -
d_call: TRBD2
cdr3_nt: TGTGCCAGCAGCGTCACGACGGGGGGGCTGGATGAGCAGTTCTTC
cdr3_aa: CASSVTTGGLDEQFF

v_call: TRBV5-1
j_call: TRBJ2-7
cdr3_length: 14
clone_size: -
d_call: TRBD1
cdr3_nt: TGCGCCAGCAGCTTCGGGACAGGCCTATACGAGCAGTACTTC
cdr3_aa: CASSFGTGLYEQYF

v_call: TRBV4-1
j_call: TRBJ2-1
cdr3_length: 16
clone_size: -
d_call: TRBD2
cdr3_nt: TGCGCCAGCAGCCAAGGGACTAGCGGGAGGGAGAGTGAGCAGTTCTTC
cdr3_aa: CASSQGTSGRESEQFF

v_call: TRBV7-9
j_call: TRBJ2-6
cdr3_length: 16
clone_size: -
d_call: -
cdr3_nt: TGTGCCAGCAGTGCGAGGCAACTCTCTGGGGCCAACGTCCTGACTTTC
cdr3_aa: CASSARQLSGANVLTF

v_call: TRBV23-1
j_call: TRBJ2-2
cdr3_length: 15
clone_size: -
d_call: TRBD1
cdr3_nt: TGCGCCAGCAATTATACCGGGACAGTTACCGGGGAGCTGTTTTTT
cdr3_aa: CASNYTGTVTGELFF

v_call: TRBV7-6
j_call: TRBJ1-4
cdr3_length: 14
clone_size: once
d_call: TRBD1
cdr3_nt: TGTGCCAGCAGCCCGGGACAGTCTAATGAAAAACTGTTTTTT
cdr3_aa: CASSPGQSNEKLFF

v_call: TRBV29-1
j_call: TRBJ1-2
cdr3_length: 12
clone_size: few
d_call: -
cdr3_nt: TGCAGCGTTCACACAGGGATCTATGGCTACACCTTC
cdr3_aa: CSVHTGIYGYTF

v_call: TRBV2
j_call: TRBJ2-1
cdr3_length: 13
clone_size: few
d_call: -
cdr3_nt: TGTGCCAGCATGGACAGTCCCTACAATGAGCAGTTCTTC
cdr3_aa: CASMDSPYNEQFF

v_call: TRBV4-2
j_call: TRBJ2-3
cdr3_length: 13
clone_size: -
d_call: -
cdr3_nt: TGTGCCAGCAGCCAAGGGACAGCAGATACGCAGTATTTT
cdr3_aa: CASSQGTADTQYF

v_call: TRBV2
j_call: TRBJ2-1
cdr3_length: 14
clone_size: -
d_call: -
cdr3_nt: TGTGCCAGCAGTGAAACGGGAAAATACAATGAGCAGTTCTTC
cdr3_aa: CASSETGKYNEQFF

v_call: TRBV14
j_call: TRBJ1-1
cdr3_length: 13
clone_size: few
d_call: TRBD1
cdr3_nt: TGTGCCAGCAGTCCGACAGGGGCCTCTGAAGCTTTCTTT
cdr3_aa: CASSPTGASEAFF

v_call: TRBV5-6
j_call: TRBJ2-3
cdr3_length: 16
clone_size: -
d_call: TRBD2
cdr3_nt: TGTGCCAGCAGCATTACTAGCGGGGGGGACACAGATACGCAGTATTTT
cdr3_aa: CASSITSGGDTDTQYF

v_call: TRBV6-4
j_call: TRBJ2-1
cdr3_length: 16
clone_size: once
d_call: TRBD2
cdr3_nt: TGTGCCAGCAGTCAACTAGCGGGGGCGCTCTACAATGAGCAGTTCTTC
cdr3_aa: CASSQLAGALYNEQFF

v_call: TRBV7-9
j_call: TRBJ2-7
cdr3_length: 13
clone_size: -
d_call: -
cdr3_nt: TGTGCCAGCAGCCTGGCTGCCACCTACGAGCAGTACTTC
cdr3_aa: CASSLAATYEQYF

v_call: TRBV11-2
j_call: TRBJ1-1
cdr3_length: 15
clone_size: -
d_call: TRBD1
cdr3_nt: TGTGCCAGCAGCTTTAGTGGACAGGGTGACACTGAAGCTTTCTTT
cdr3_aa: CASSFSGQGDTEAFF

v_call: TRBV7-9
j_call: TRBJ2-7
cdr3_length: 13
clone_size: -
d_call: -
cdr3_nt: TGTGCCAGCAGCTTAATGAGGGTACGCGAGCAGTACTTC
cdr3_aa: CASSLMRVREQYF

v_call: TRBV5-6
j_call: TRBJ2-5
cdr3_length: 13
clone_size: -
d_call: TRBD1
cdr3_nt: TGTGCCAGCAGCTTGGGGACAGGGGAGACCCAGTACTTC
cdr3_aa: CASSLGTGETQYF

v_call: TRBV10-3
j_call: TRBJ2-7
cdr3_length: 15
clone_size: -
d_call: -
cdr3_nt: TGTGCCATCAGTGATTCAGGGGGGCTAGTTGGCGAGCAGTACTTC
cdr3_aa: CAISDSGGLVGEQYF

v_call: TRBV4-2
j_call: TRBJ1-4
cdr3_length: 16
clone_size: once
d_call: TRBD1
cdr3_nt: TGTGCCAGCAGCCAAGACCCGGGACAGGGGAGTGAAAAACTGTTTTTT
cdr3_aa: CASSQDPGQGSEKLFF

v_call: TRBV7-9
j_call: TRBJ2-1
cdr3_length: 13
clone_size: few
d_call: -
cdr3_nt: TGTGCCAGCAGCTTCCGGCGCAGGGATGAGCAGTTCTTC
cdr3_aa: CASSFRRRDEQFF

v_call: TRBV27
j_call: TRBJ2-1
cdr3_length: 14
clone_size: -
d_call: -
cdr3_nt: TGTGCCAGCAGTTTATCAAGGACTTACAATGAGCAGTTCTTC
cdr3_aa: CASSLSRTYNEQFF

v_call: TRBV4-3
j_call: TRBJ2-1
cdr3_length: 16
clone_size: -
d_call: -
cdr3_nt: TGCGCCAGCAGCCCCCTTGGGGGCCTAATGAATAATGAGCAGTTCTTC
cdr3_aa: CASSPLGGLMNNEQFF

v_call: TRBV19
j_call: TRBJ2-2
cdr3_length: 15
clone_size: -
d_call: -
cdr3_nt: TGTGCCAGTAGTCCGACAGCATTCCCCACCGGGGAGCTGTTTTTT
cdr3_aa: CASSPTAFPTGELFF

v_call: TRBV7-9
j_call: TRBJ2-3
cdr3_length: 13
clone_size: -
d_call: -
cdr3_nt: TGTGCCAGCAGGCAGGGCTACACAGATACGCAGTATTTT
cdr3_aa: CASRQGYTDTQYF

v_call: TRBV19
j_call: TRBJ2-7
cdr3_length: 16
clone_size: -
d_call: TRBD1
cdr3_nt: TGTGCCAGTAGTATAGGACTCGGGACAGGGACCTACGAGCAGTACTTC
cdr3_aa: CASSIGLGTGTYEQYF

v_call: TRBV5-4
j_call: TRBJ2-6
cdr3_length: 16
clone_size: -
d_call: TRBD1
cdr3_nt: TGTGCCAGCAGCTCCGGACAGGGGGGTGGGGCCAACGTCCTGACTTTC
cdr3_aa: CASSSGQGGGANVLTF

v_call: TRBV12-5
j_call: TRBJ2-1
cdr3_length: 15
clone_size: -
d_call: -
cdr3_nt: TGTGCTAGTGGTTTGGCCGCTAGCCCTCTGGGCGAGCAGTTCTTC
cdr3_aa: CASGLAASPLGEQFF

v_call: TRBV19
j_call: TRBJ1-5
cdr3_length: 15
clone_size: -
d_call: TRBD1
cdr3_nt: TGTGCCAGTAGTAAAGACAGGGCCCTCAATCAGCCCCAGCATTTT
cdr3_aa: CASSKDRALNQPQHF

v_call: TRBV5-5
j_call: TRBJ2-2
cdr3_length: 15
clone_size: -
d_call: -
cdr3_nt: TGTGCCAGCAGCTTGCTGACAGAGAACACCGGGGAGCTGTTTTTT
cdr3_aa: CASSLLTENTGELFF

v_call: TRBV6-5
j_call: TRBJ2-7
cdr3_length: 13
clone_size: -
d_call: -
cdr3_nt: TGTGCCAGCAGTTACCAGGAATCCTACGAGCAGTACTTC
cdr3_aa: CASSYQESYEQYF

v_call: TRBV7-7
j_call: TRBJ2-1
cdr3_length: 13
clone_size: -
d_call: TRBD1
cdr3_nt: TGTGCCAGCAGCTTGGGACAGGACAATGAGCAGTTCTTC
cdr3_aa: CASSLGQDNEQFF

v_call: TRBV27
j_call: TRBJ1-1
cdr3_length: 14
clone_size: -
d_call: -
cdr3_nt: TGTGCCAGCAGTTTTGTGTCCGGGAACACTGAAGCTTTCTTT
cdr3_aa: CASSFVSGNTEAFF

v_call: TRBV11-2
j_call: TRBJ2-1
cdr3_length: 11
clone_size: -
d_call: -
cdr3_nt: TGTGCCAGCAGCTTAGCTCTTGAGCAGTTCTTC
cdr3_aa: CASSLALEQFF

v_call: TRBV7-2
j_call: TRBJ2-7
cdr3_length: 15
clone_size: -
d_call: -
cdr3_nt: TGTGCCAGCAGCTTAGCGACGGGACTTAAATACGAGCAGTACTTC
cdr3_aa: CASSLATGLKYEQYF

v_call: TRBV27
j_call: TRBJ2-2
cdr3_length: 12
clone_size: few
d_call: -
cdr3_nt: TGTGCCAGCAGTATCCTCGCCGGGGGGCTGTTTTTT
cdr3_aa: CASSILAGGLFF

v_call: TRBV27
j_call: TRBJ2-7
cdr3_length: 13
clone_size: -
d_call: -
cdr3_nt: TGTGCCAGCAGTTTGGCAGGGGCCTACGAGCAGTACTTC
cdr3_aa: CASSLAGAYEQYF

v_call: TRBV5-6
j_call: TRBJ1-1
cdr3_length: 13
clone_size: -
d_call: TRBD1
cdr3_nt: TGTGCCAGCAGCTTCCCAGGGGGCATTGAAGCTTTCTTT
cdr3_aa: CASSFPGGIEAFF

v_call: TRBV28
j_call: TRBJ2-1
cdr3_length: 16
clone_size: few
d_call: TRBD2
cdr3_nt: TGTGCCAGCAGTTTATGGGCAGGGGACGGGAGGGATGAGCAGTTCTTC
cdr3_aa: CASSLWAGDGRDEQFF

v_call: TRBV4-3
j_call: TRBJ2-4
cdr3_length: 16
clone_size: -
d_call: TRBD1
cdr3_nt: TGCGCCAGCAGTCGCTTTATTGGCGACAGGGTCAACATTCAGTACTTC
cdr3_aa: CASSRFIGDRVNIQYF

v_call: TRBV4-1
j_call: TRBJ1-5
cdr3_length: 15
clone_size: -
d_call: -
cdr3_nt: TGCGCCAGCAGCCAAGTCACCGGTAGCAATCAGCCCCAGCATTTT
cdr3_aa: CASSQVTGSNQPQHF

v_call: TRBV6-1
j_call: TRBJ1-5
cdr3_length: 14
clone_size: -
d_call: -
cdr3_nt: TGTGCCAGCAGTTTGGCGGATAGCAATCAGCCCCAGCATTTT
cdr3_aa: CASSLADSNQPQHF

v_call: TRBV27
j_call: TRBJ2-1
cdr3_length: 15
clone_size: -
d_call: TRBD2
cdr3_nt: TGTGCCAGCAGTGTGACTAGCGGGAGGGTGAATGAGCAGTTCTTC
cdr3_aa: CASSVTSGRVNEQFF

v_call: TRBV7-9
j_call: TRBJ2-5
cdr3_length: 15
clone_size: -
d_call: TRBD1
cdr3_nt: TGTGCCAGCAGCTCGGGACAGGGGGCAATGGAGACCCAGTACTTC
cdr3_aa: CASSSGQGAMETQYF

v_call: TRBV29-1
j_call: TRBJ2-1
cdr3_length: 13
clone_size: -
d_call: -
cdr3_nt: TGCAGCGTTGTGGCGACCAGGGACAATGAGCAGTTCTTC
cdr3_aa: CSVVATRDNEQFF

v_call: TRBV10-2
j_call: TRBJ2-7
cdr3_length: 16
clone_size: -
d_call: -
cdr3_nt: TGCGCCAGCAGTGAAGGGGTAGGGGCAGGATCCTACGAGCAGTACTTC
cdr3_aa: CASSEGVGAGSYEQYF

v_call: TRBV7-3
j_call: TRBJ1-2
cdr3_length: 14
clone_size: -
d_call: -
cdr3_nt: TGTGCCAGCAGCTTTGGAGGAGAAGGCTATGGCTACACCTTC
cdr3_aa: CASSFGGEGYGYTF